This entry features one TCR beta chain sequence. The data are from a study of control samples from healthy donors and cancer patients. The table came from immunoSEQ multiplex PCR; TCRdb's copy has only in-frame clones and leaves some out. Found here are 50,000 to 70,000 clones, around 90% of them singletons; the top ten hold approximately 4%. The sample consisted of blood. The receptor's source is a man over 45 in good health.

CDR3 in amino acids: CASSLSTGTSPKKLFF. The CDR3 nucleotides are TGTGCCAGCAGTTTGAGTACAGGGACGTCCCCTAAAAAACTGTTTTTT. The chain carries TRBV28 and TRBJ1-4; D is possibly TRBD1 (6 bases). Looked up from germline, CDR1 is MDHEN and CDR2 is SYDVKM. Between the trimmed V and J ends, which lost 3 bases and 9 bases, there was a span of 20 bases. CDR3 length: 16 amino acids.